A selection of T cell receptor beta chains follows, all from one sample in a study of identical twins. TCRdb analysed the 5' RACE reads with MiXCR anew, one entry per CDR3 protein. Of 500,000 to 550,000 distinct CDR3 sequences in the sample, around 22% were seen once. Another study also made use of these data, one on yellow fever vaccine responses in identical twins.

Sequenced material: CD4+ T cells sorted from blood. These receptors all stem from a woman under 30 in good health. The CDR3 runs from the conserved cysteine through the conserved F or W. Each record gives: D gene, J gene, CDR3 length, V gene, clone size, CDR3 DNA, CDR3 protein. The D gene is left open where the match is weak. Part of the rows lack a size; the others show once, few, many or a class for expanded clones.

.,TRBJ2-1,14,TRBV11-1,.,TGTGCCAGCAGCTGGTCAGCGATAGGCGATGAGCAGTTCTTC,CASSWSAIGDEQFF
TRBD2,TRBJ2-3,16,TRBV12-3/TRBV12-4,.,TGTGCCAGCAGTCCCAGACAGCGGGGAAGCACAGATACGCAGTATTTT,CASSPRQRGSTDTQYF
.,TRBJ1-2,15,TRBV7-2,.,TGTGCCAGCAGCTTAGCCAGAGGGACGGGCTATGGCTACACCTTC,CASSLARGTGYGYTF
TRBD2,TRBJ2-1,14,TRBV20-1,few,TGCAGTGCCATGACTAGCGGGGGGTACAATGAGCAGTTCTTC,CSAMTSGGYNEQFF
TRBD2,TRBJ2-5,16,TRBV12-3/TRBV12-4,.,TGTGCCAGCAGTTTTACTAGCGGGGGGATTGTGGAGACCCAGTACTTC,CASSFTSGGIVETQYF
TRBD2,TRBJ2-1,15,TRBV5-1,few,TGCGCCAGCAGCTTGGACCGGGAGGGCCGCAATGAGCAGTTCTTC,CASSLDREGRNEQFF
TRBD2,TRBJ2-1,17,TRBV4-2,once,TGTACCAGCAGCCAAGCCTCGAGCGGGGGGGCCTACAATGAGCAGTTCTTC,CTSSQASSGGAYNEQFF
TRBD2,TRBJ2-3,16,TRBV7-8,few,TGTGCCAGCAGCCATCGACTAGCGGGGGGCCGGGGTACGCAGTATTTT,CASSHRLAGGRGTQYF
TRBD2,TRBJ2-4,19,TRBV11-2,.,TGTGCCAGCAGCTCCCAGGGACTAGCGGGTTTGTTTGCCAAAAACATTCAGTACTTC,CASSSQGLAGLFAKNIQYF
.,TRBJ2-5,13,TRBV7-2,few,TGTGCCAGCAGCCCGACAGATCGAGAGACCCAGTACTTC,CASSPTDRETQYF
.,TRBJ2-7,11,TRBV29-1,few,TGCAGCGTTGAACAGGGCTACGAGCAGTACTTC,CSVEQGYEQYF
.,TRBJ2-5,14,TRBV5-1,.,TGCGCCAGCAGCCAGGCAGCGGTCCAAGAGACCCAGTACTTC,CASSQAAVQETQYF
.,TRBJ2-1,12,TRBV29-1,few,TGCAGCGTTGAAAGGGGGGGCGCGTATCGGTTCTTC,CSVERGGAYRFF
.,TRBJ1-3,15,TRBV25-1,.,TGTGCCAGCAGTCTTTACGGGGGCTCTGGAAACACCATATATTTT,CASSLYGGSGNTIYF
.,TRBJ2-1,15,TRBV24-1,.,TGTGCCACCAGTGATCAACAGGGTTCGTACAATGAGCAGTTCTTC,CATSDQQGSYNEQFF
.,TRBJ2-3,16,TRBV19,few,TGTGCCAGTAGAGCCCGAGGAGGAAAGAGCACAGATACGCAGTATTTT,CASRARGGKSTDTQYF
.,TRBJ1-5,15,TRBV3-1,few,TGTGCCAGCAGCCAATGGCAGGGGAGCAATCAGCCCCAGCATTTT,CASSQWQGSNQPQHF